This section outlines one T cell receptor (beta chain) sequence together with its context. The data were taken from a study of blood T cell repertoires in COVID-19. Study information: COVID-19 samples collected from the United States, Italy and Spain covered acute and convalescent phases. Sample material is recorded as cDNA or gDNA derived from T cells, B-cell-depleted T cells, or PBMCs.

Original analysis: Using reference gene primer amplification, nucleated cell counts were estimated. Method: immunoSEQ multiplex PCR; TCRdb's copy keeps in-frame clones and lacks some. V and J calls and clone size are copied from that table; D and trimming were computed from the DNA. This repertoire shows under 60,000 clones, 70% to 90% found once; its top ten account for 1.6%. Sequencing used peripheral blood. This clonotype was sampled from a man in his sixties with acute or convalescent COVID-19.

CDR3 sequence: CATGSLRNEQFF. In DNA, the CDR3 is TGTGCCACCGGGTCCCTCCGGAATGAGCAGTTCTTC. The chain combines TRBV2 with TRBJ2-1; D ambiguous. Trimming took off 10 bases at V and 7 bases at J, with 14 bases between the two ends. The V gene's germline CDR1 is SNHLY and CDR2 FYNNEI. The CDR3 totals 12 residues. The full variable domain, with the rest looked up from reference TRBV2 and TRBJ2-1, is EPEVTQTPSHQVTQMGQEVILRCVPISNHLYFYWYRQILGQKVEFLVSFYNNEISEKSEIFDDQFSVERPDGSNFTLKIRSTKLEDSAMYFCATGSLRNEQFFGPGTRLTVL.